The source of this TCR beta chain is a study of cytomegalovirus exposure and HLA in healthy donors. Study information: Among the 398 genotyped donors, 65% to 90% were placed in the Caucasian-associated ancestry cluster.

The CDR3 totals 11 residues. The germline V and J ends were trimmed by 7 bases and 9 bases, with 10 bases remaining between them. The germline V gene encodes CDR1 MNHEY and CDR2 SMNVEV (reference sequence). The PCR used 60 Vbeta and 13 Jbeta primers. Data came from immunoSEQ multiplex PCR; TCRdb stores just in-frame clones and leaves some out. The table records more than 150,000 clones, 82% of them present only once. About this clone itself: As yet, its antigen is unknown.

Study results and limitations: Later analysis identified several of the most significant clusters that appeared linked to common viral pathogens. TCR beta V- and J-gene trimming, according to a later analysis, was linked to a missense DCLRE1C variant.

This chain links TRBV27 with TRBJ2-1; tentative D call: TRBD1 (7 bases). The sequenced sample consisted of PBMCs. The source of this sequence is a woman in her forties or fifties in good health and CMV-seropositive. The CDR3 region is CASTQGGEQFF. CDR3 DNA sequence: TGTGCCAGCACCCAGGGGGGTGAGCAGTTCTTC.